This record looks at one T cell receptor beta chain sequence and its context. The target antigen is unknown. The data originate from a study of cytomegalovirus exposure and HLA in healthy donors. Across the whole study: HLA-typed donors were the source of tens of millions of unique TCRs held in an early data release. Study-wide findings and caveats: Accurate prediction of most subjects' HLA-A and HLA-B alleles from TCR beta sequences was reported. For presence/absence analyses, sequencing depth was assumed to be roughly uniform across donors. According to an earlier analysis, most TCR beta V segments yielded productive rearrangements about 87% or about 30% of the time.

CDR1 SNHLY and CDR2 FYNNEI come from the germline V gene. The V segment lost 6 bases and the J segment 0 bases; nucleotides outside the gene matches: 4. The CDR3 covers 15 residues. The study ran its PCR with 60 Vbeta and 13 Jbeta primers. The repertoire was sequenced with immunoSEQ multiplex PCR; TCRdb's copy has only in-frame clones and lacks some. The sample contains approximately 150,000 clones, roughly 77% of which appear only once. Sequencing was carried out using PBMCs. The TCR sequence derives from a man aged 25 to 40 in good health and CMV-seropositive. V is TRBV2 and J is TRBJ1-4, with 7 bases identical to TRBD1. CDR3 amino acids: CASSGQAATNEKLFF. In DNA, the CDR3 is TGTGCCAGCAGCGGACAGGCTGCAACTAATGAAAAACTGTTTTTT.